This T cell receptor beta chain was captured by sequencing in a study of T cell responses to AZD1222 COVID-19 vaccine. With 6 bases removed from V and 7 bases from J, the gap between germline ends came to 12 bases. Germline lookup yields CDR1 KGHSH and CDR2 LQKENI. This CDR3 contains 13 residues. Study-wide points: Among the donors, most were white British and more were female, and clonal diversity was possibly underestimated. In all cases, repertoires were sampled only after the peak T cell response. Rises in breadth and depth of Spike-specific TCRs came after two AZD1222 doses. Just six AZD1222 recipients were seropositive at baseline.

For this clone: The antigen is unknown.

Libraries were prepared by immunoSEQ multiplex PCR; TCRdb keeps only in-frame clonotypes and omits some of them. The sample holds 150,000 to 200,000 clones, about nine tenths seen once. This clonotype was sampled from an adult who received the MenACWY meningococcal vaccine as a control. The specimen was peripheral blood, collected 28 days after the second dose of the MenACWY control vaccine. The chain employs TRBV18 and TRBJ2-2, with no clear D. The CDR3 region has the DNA TGTGCCAGCTCGCCCCTCCCGAGCGGGGAGCTGTTTTTT. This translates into CASSPLPSGELFF.